This is a list of T cell receptor beta chains from one sample in a study of blood T cell repertoires in COVID-19. TCRdb's copy holds only in-frame clones and misses some; the assay was immunoSEQ multiplex PCR. The sample records approximately 90,000 clones, about 80% being singletons. Sequenced input: peripheral blood. The receptors here all came from a human donor in a cohort sampled during active COVID-19. The CDR3 runs from the conserved cysteine through the conserved F or W. D genes are given only for firm matches. The size field is filled for only some rows; it gives once, few, many or a size class.

>TRBV6-2/TRBV6-3|TRBJ2-1|.|TRBD1
CASSPGGRGNEQFF
TGTGCCAGCAGCCCAGGGGGTAGGGGCAATGAGCAGTTCTTC
>TRBV28|TRBJ1-6|once|.
CASSLEGGSPLHF
TGTGCCAGCAGTTTAGAGGGTGGGTCACCCCTCCACTTT
>TRBV7-9|TRBJ2-5|.|.
CASSLGIYEVETQYF
TGTGCCAGCAGCTTAGGTATATACGAGGTAGAGACCCAGTACTTC
>TRBV3-1/TRBV3-2|TRBJ2-2|.|.
CASSQYRTRSNTGELFF
TGTGCCAGCAGCCAATATAGGACTCGCTCGAACACCGGGGAGCTGTTTTTT
>TRBV5-6|TRBJ2-3|.|.
CASSLGQFTDTQYF
TGTGCCAGCAGCTTGGGACAATTCACAGATACGCAGTATTTT
>TRBV29-1|TRBJ2-7|.|.
CSAEDSLDEQYF
TGCAGCGCCGAGGACAGTTTAGACGAGCAGTACTTC
>TRBV5-5|TRBJ2-7|.|TRBD1
CASSPDRDRFNEQYF
TGTGCCAGCAGCCCTGACCGGGACAGGTTTAACGAGCAGTACTTC
>TRBV6-6|TRBJ2-1|few|.
CASSFSTRNEQFF
TGTGCCAGCAGTTTCTCGACACGGAATGAGCAGTTCTTC
>TRBV7-6|TRBJ2-1|.|.
CASSFQAYNEQFF
TGTGCCAGCAGCTTTCAGGCTTACAATGAGCAGTTCTTC
>TRBV9|TRBJ1-3|.|.
CASSSQPGREDTIYF
TGTGCCAGCAGCTCGCAACCAGGGCGCGAAGACACCATATATTTT
>TRBV7-7|TRBJ2-1|.|.
CASTLIDISPRNEQFF
TGTGCTAGCACCCTAATCGACATCTCCCCGCGCAATGAGCAGTTCTTC
>TRBV4-1|TRBJ2-3|.|TRBD2
CASSQPGGTRGDTQYF
TGCGCCAGCAGCCAACCGGGAGGGACGAGGGGAGATACGCAGTATTTT
>TRBV27|TRBJ1-5|few|TRBD1
CASSRTGGNQPQHF
TGTGCCAGCAGTCGGACAGGAGGCAATCAGCCCCAGCATTTT
>TRBV28|TRBJ1-2|.|.
CASSPDSTGTDNYGYTF
TGTGCCAGCAGTCCCGACTCGACAGGCACCGATAACTATGGCTACACCTTC
>TRBV4-1|TRBJ1-5|.|.
CASSHPQSGNQPQHF
TGCGCCAGCAGCCACCCGCAGTCGGGGAATCAGCCCCAGCATTTT
>TRBV5-4|TRBJ2-2|.|TRBD2
CASRPTGGPGELFF
TGTGCCAGCAGGCCAACGGGGGGGCCCGGGGAGCTGTTTTTT
>TRBV5-6|TRBJ2-1|.|TRBD2
CASSFGGRAENEQFF
TGTGCCAGCAGCTTTGGTGGGAGGGCCGAAAATGAGCAGTTCTTC
>TRBV7-9|TRBJ2-1|.|TRBD2
CASSLSGRAEARYNEQFF
TGTGCCAGCAGCCTTAGCGGGAGGGCCGAAGCACGCTACAATGAGCAGTTCTTC
>TRBV5-1|TRBJ1-6|.|.
CASSERTDGRALHF
TGCGCCAGCAGCGAGCGGACTGACGGCCGGGCCCTCCACTTT
>TRBV30|TRBJ2-3|.|.
CAWRYGVAADTQYF
TGTGCCTGGAGGTACGGAGTCGCCGCAGATACGCAGTATTTT
>TRBV4-2|TRBJ1-3|once|.
CASTPFSSGNTIYF
TGTGCCAGCACCCCCTTCAGCTCTGGAAACACCATATATTTT
>TRBV15|TRBJ2-3|.|TRBD2
CATSRGPGLGTDTQYF
TGTGCCACCAGCAGAGGACCGGGACTAGGGACAGATACGCAGTATTTT
>TRBV11-2|TRBJ2-3|.|TRBD1
CASRSGTVLSTQYF
TGTGCCAGCAGGTCCGGGACAGTGCTGTCGACGCAGTATTTT
>TRBV19|TRBJ1-5|.|TRBD1
CASREKTGYRNQPQHF
TGTGCCAGTAGAGAAAAGACAGGGTATCGCAATCAGCCCCAGCATTTT
>TRBV25-1|TRBJ1-2|.|.
CASSEYRGNGYTF
TGTGCCAGCAGTGAATATAGAGGAAATGGCTACACCTTC
>TRBV11-2|TRBJ2-7|.|TRBD2
CASSRRRTSGSIYEQYF
TGTGCCAGCAGCCGTAGAAGGACTAGCGGGAGTATCTACGAGCAGTACTTC
>TRBV7-9|TRBJ1-2|few|TRBD1
CASSLGTGYGYTF
TGTGCCAGCAGCTTAGGGACAGGATATGGCTACACCTTC
>TRBV14|TRBJ1-1|.|.
CASSQQGYTEAFF
TGTGCCAGCAGCCAACAGGGTTACACTGAAGCTTTCTTT
>TRBV6-4|TRBJ2-3|few|TRBD2
CASSDTGGQPDTQYF
TGTGCCAGCAGCGATACGGGAGGGCAGCCAGATACGCAGTATTTT
>TRBV7-8|TRBJ2-7|.|TRBD2
CASSTSGTTSYEQYF
TGTGCCAGCAGCACCTCCGGGACTACATCCTACGAGCAGTACTTC
>TRBV11-2|TRBJ2-1|.|.
CASSPTYSSYNEQFF
TGTGCCAGCAGCCCCACCTACAGCTCCTACAATGAGCAGTTCTTC
>TRBV7-9|TRBJ1-6|.|TRBD1
CASSFDRGNSPLHF
TGTGCCAGCAGCTTCGACAGGGGTAATTCACCCCTCCACTTT
>TRBV6-1|TRBJ1-5|few|.
CASSDTKSGYSNQPQHF
TGTGCCAGCAGTGACACCAAAAGCGGCTATAGCAATCAGCCCCAGCATTTT
>TRBV19|TRBJ1-1|few|.
CASRTGWGTEAFF
TGTGCCAGTAGAACAGGGTGGGGCACTGAAGCTTTCTTT
>TRBV2|TRBJ2-3|.|.
CASIRGITDTQYF
TGTGCCAGCATTAGAGGGATCACAGATACGCAGTATTTT
>TRBV5-1|TRBJ2-1|.|TRBD1
CASSPGQLNEQFF
TGCGCCAGCAGCCCGGGACAGCTGAATGAGCAGTTCTTC
>TRBV5-6|TRBJ1-5|.|TRBD1
CASSFRQGGNSNQPQHF
TGTGCCAGCAGCTTCAGGCAGGGGGGAAATAGCAATCAGCCCCAGCATTTT
>TRBV4-3|TRBJ2-2|.|.
CASSAHPQAGELFF
TGCGCCAGCAGTGCCCATCCGCAGGCCGGGGAGCTGTTTTTT
>TRBV29-1|TRBJ1-1|few|.
CSVDRGTDTEAFF
TGCAGCGTTGATCGGGGGACGGACACTGAAGCTTTCTTT
>TRBV28|TRBJ2-5|.|TRBD1
CASSVTGGRGETQYF
TGTGCCAGCAGTGTCACAGGGGGCCGTGGGGAGACCCAGTACTTC
>TRBV6-6|TRBJ1-4|.|.
CASSYTGTNEKLFF
TGTGCCAGCAGTTACACAGGGACTAATGAAAAACTGTTTTTT
>TRBV4-3|TRBJ2-6|.|TRBD2
CASSWRGGKGANVLTF
TGCGCCAGCAGCTGGCGGGGGGGTAAAGGGGCCAACGTCCTGACTTTC
>TRBV19|TRBJ1-5|.|TRBD1
CASRQGLQPQHF
TGTGCCAGCAGACAGGGGTTACAGCCCCAGCATTTT
>TRBV28|TRBJ2-5|.|.
CASKDPGTQYF
TGTGCCAGCAAAGACCCAGGGACCCAGTACTTC
>TRBV28|TRBJ1-4|.|.
CASRAAGRGTNEKLFF
TGTGCCAGCAGGGCCGCGGGACGGGGAACTAATGAAAAACTGTTTTTT
>TRBV14|TRBJ1-1|.|.
CASSPGDTEAFF
TGTGCCAGCTCCCCAGGGGACACTGAAGCTTTCTTT
>TRBV9|TRBJ2-2|many|TRBD2
CASSVGLAGGRTGELFF
TGTGCCAGCAGCGTAGGACTAGCGGGCGGTCGCACCGGGGAGCTGTTTTTT
>TRBV6-5|TRBJ1-6|few|.
CASSLRTETNSPLHF
TGTGCCAGCAGTCTACGGACAGAAACTAATTCACCCCTCCACTTT
>TRBV5-1|TRBJ2-3|.|.
CASSLSGDHTDTQYF
TGCGCCAGCAGCTTGTCGGGGGATCACACAGATACGCAGTATTTT
>TRBV19|TRBJ1-2|.|TRBD1
CASSIDRVRGYTF
TGTGCCAGTAGTATCGACAGGGTTCGTGGCTACACCTTC
>TRBV28|TRBJ1-2|.|.
CASRPFTGNYGYTF
TGTGCCAGCAGGCCTTTCACAGGGAACTATGGCTACACCTTC
>TRBV28|TRBJ1-1|.|.
CASRPPRRNTEAFF
TGTGCCAGCAGACCCCCAAGGAGAAACACTGAAGCTTTCTTT
>TRBV29-1|TRBJ2-1|.|TRBD1
CSEGDRVPRRQVYEQFF
TGCAGCGAAGGGGACAGGGTTCCTAGGAGGCAAGTCTATGAGCAGTTCTTC
>TRBV6-6|TRBJ1-1|.|TRBD1
CASSPRDRLTEAFF
TGTGCCAGCAGCCCCCGGGACAGATTAACTGAAGCTTTCTTT
>TRBV5-6|TRBJ2-7|.|TRBD1
CASSRRQGWPYEQYF
TGTGCCAGCAGTCGGCGACAGGGGTGGCCCTACGAGCAGTACTTC
>TRBV7-9|TRBJ2-7|.|.
CASSLAGGQGVQYF
TGTGCCAGCAGCTTAGCAGGAGGGCAGGGAGTGCAGTACTTC
>TRBV1|TRBJ2-7|few|.
CTSSRKGRTSGYYEQYF
TGCACCAGCAGCCGCAAAGGGAGGACTAGCGGCTACTACGAGCAGTACTTC
>TRBV4-3|TRBJ2-5|few|TRBD2
CASSPAGGRAGETQYF
TGCGCCAGCAGCCCCGCGGGCGGGAGGGCCGGGGAGACCCAGTACTTC
>TRBV7-8|TRBJ2-7|few|.
CASSSPWESYEQYF
TGTGCCAGCAGCTCCCCATGGGAGTCCTACGAGCAGTACTTC
>TRBV5-6|TRBJ1-2|.|.
CASSLASQSYGYTF
TGTGCCAGCAGCTTGGCGTCTCAGTCCTATGGCTACACCTTC